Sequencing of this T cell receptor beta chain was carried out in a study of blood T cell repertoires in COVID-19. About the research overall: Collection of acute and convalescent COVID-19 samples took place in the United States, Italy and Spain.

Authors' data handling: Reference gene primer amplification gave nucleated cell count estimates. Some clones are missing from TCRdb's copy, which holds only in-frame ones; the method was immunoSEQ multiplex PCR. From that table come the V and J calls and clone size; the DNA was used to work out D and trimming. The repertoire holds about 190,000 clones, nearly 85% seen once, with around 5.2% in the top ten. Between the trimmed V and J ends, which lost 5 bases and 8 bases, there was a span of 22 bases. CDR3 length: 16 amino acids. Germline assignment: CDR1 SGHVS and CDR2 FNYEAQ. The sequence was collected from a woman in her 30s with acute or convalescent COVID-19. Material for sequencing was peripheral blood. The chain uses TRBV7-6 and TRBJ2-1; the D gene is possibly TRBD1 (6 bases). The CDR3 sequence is CASSIRRTGRTDEQFF. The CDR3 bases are TGTGCCAGCAGCATAAGACGAACCGGAAGGACAGATGAGCAGTTCTTC. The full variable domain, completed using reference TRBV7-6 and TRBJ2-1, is GAGVSQSPRYKVTKRGQDVALRCDPISGHVSLYWYRQALGQGPEFLTYFNYEAQQDKSGLPNDRFSAERPEGSISTLTIQRTEQRDSAMYRCASSIRRTGRTDEQFFGPGTRLTVL.